This T cell receptor (beta chain) was sequenced in a study of T cell responses to AZD1222 COVID-19 vaccine. About the research overall: Second doses at about 4 or about 12 weeks were pooled.

Between the trimmed V and J ends, which lost 0 bases and 9 bases, there was a span of 11 bases. This CDR3 has 13 residues. Germline V CDR1 and CDR2: SGHVS, FQNEAQ. Data came from immunoSEQ multiplex PCR; TCRdb stores just in-frame clones and leaves some out. Of under 150,000 clones listed, less than 90% are singletons. Study observations and caveats: Elevations in Spike-specific TCR breadth and depth followed administration of two AZD1222 doses. Clonal diversity was possibly underestimated, and white British individuals and females predominated among donors.

Notes on this clone: Its target is not known.

The receptor's source is an adult in good health. The sequencing used peripheral blood, collected on day 0 of AZD1222 vaccination. The chain recombines TRBV7-8 with TRBJ1-2, with D unresolved. CDR3 nucleotides: TGTGCCAGCAGCTTAGCGAGGAGTCGGAGCTACACCTTC. It yields the protein CASSLARSRSYTF.